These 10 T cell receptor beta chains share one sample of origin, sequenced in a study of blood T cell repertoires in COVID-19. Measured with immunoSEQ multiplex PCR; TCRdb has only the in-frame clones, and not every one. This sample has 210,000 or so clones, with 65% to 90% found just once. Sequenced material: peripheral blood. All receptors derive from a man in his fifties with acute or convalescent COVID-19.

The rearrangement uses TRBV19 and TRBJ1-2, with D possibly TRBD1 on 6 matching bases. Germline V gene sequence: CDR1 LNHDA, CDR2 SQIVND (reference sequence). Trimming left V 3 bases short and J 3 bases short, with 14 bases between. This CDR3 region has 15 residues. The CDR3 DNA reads TGTGCCAGTAGTATTGGATGGGGGCGCGACTATGGCTACACCTTC. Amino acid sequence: CASSIGWGRDYGYTF. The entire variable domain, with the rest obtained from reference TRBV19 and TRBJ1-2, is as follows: DGGITQSPKYLFRKEGQNVTLSCEQNLNHDAMYWYRQDPGQGLRLIYYSQIVNDFQKGDIAEGYSVSREKKESFPLTVTSAQKNPTAFYLCASSIGWGRDYGYTFGSGTRLTVV.

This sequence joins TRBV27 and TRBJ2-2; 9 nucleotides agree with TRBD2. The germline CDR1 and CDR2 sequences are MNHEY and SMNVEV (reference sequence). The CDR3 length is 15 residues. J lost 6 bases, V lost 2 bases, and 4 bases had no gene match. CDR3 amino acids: CASSLTSGWSGELFF. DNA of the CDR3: TGTGCCAGCAGTTTAACTAGCGGGTGGTCCGGGGAGCTGTTTTTT.

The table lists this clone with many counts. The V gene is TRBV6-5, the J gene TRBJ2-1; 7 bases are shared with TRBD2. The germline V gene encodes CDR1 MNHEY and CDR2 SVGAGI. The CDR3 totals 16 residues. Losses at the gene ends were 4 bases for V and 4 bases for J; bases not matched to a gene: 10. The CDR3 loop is CASSSSLQRGYNEQFF. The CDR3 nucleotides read TGTGCCAGCAGTTCTAGTTTGCAGCGGGGATACAATGAGCAGTTCTTC.

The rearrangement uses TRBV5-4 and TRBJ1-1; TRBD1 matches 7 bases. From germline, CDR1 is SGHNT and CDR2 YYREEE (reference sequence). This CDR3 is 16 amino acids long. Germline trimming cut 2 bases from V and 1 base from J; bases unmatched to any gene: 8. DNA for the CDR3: TGTGCCAGCAGCTTTCCAACAGGGGCTTCGAACACTGAAGCTTTCTTT. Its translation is CASSFPTGASNTEAFF.

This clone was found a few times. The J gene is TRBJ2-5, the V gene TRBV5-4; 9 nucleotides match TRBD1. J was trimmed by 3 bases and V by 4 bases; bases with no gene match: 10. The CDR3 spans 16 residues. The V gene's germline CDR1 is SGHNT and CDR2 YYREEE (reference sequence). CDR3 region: CASSPGTGQGKETQYF. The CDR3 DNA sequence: TGTGCCAGCAGCCCCGGTACCGGACAGGGGAAAGAGACCCAGTACTTC.

The CDR3 here is CASSVRASGDYEQYF. The CDR3 bases are TGTGCCAGCAGTGTCAGGGCTAGCGGAGACTACGAGCAGTACTTC. The chain employs TRBV6-4 and TRBJ2-7; 7 bases line up with TRBD2. V shed 4 bases and J 3 bases; nucleotides not matched to a gene: 9. The CDR3 extends over 15 amino acids. The V gene's germline CDR1 is MRHNA and CDR2 SNTAGT.

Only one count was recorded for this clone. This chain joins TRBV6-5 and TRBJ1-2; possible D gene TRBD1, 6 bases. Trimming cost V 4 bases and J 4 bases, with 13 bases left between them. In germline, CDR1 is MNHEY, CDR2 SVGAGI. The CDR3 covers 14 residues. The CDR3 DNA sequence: TGTGCCAGCAGTTTCGACAGGCCCAGCTATGGCTACACCTTC. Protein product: CASSFDRPSYGYTF.

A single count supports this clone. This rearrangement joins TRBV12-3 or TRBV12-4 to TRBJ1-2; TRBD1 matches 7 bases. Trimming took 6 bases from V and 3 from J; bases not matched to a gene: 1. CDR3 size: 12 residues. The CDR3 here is CASRGQYYGYTF. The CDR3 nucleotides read TGTGCCAGCAGGGGACAGTACTATGGCTACACCTTC.

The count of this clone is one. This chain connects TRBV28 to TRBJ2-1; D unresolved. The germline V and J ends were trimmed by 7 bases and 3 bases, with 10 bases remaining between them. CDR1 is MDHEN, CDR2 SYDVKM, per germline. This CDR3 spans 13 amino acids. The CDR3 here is CASTSYLYNEQFF. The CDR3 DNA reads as TGTGCCAGCACCTCGTATCTCTACAATGAGCAGTTCTTC.

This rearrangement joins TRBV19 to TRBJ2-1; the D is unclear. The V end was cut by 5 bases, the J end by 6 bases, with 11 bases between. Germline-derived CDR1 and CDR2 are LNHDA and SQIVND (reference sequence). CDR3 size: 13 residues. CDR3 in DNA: TGTGCCAGTAGTCCTGCTAGTGCCAATGAGCAGTTCTTC. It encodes CASSPASANEQFF.